The following is a TCR beta chain sequence with its context. This sample is drawn from a study of blood T cell repertoires in COVID-19. Across the whole study: Sites across the United States, Italy and Spain contributed samples from acute and convalescent COVID-19.

CDR3 length: 14 amino acids. The V gene's germline CDR1 is WSHSY and CDR2 SAAADI. V was cut by 8 bases and J by 8 bases, with 21 bases left in between. This table comes from immunoSEQ multiplex PCR, and its TCRdb copy is limited to in-frame clones, with some not included. The table lists 65,000 to 90,000 clones, around 83% of them singletons, with over 20% in the top ten. The chain is built from TRBV10-2 and TRBJ1-2; possibly TRBD1 for D (6 bases). Sequencing was performed on peripheral blood. The receptor comes from an elderly woman in a cohort sampled during active or convalescent COVID-19. This CDR3 reads CASSPTAGVGGYTF. The CDR3 coding sequence is TGCGCCAGCTCCCCAACGGCAGGGGTGGGCGGCTACACCTTC.